This is a list of T cell receptor beta chains from one sample in a study of lung T cells in sarcoidosis with Löfgren's syndrome. TCRdb re-derived calls from the reads in MiXCR, one entry per CDR3 protein. This table holds some 500 distinct CDR3 sequences, 30% to 35% found once. Sequencing was carried out using CD4+ T cells from PBMCs. The receptors were gathered from a human donor with sarcoidosis (Löfgren's syndrome or another form), or a control subject (not recorded which). Each CDR3 is given with its conserved first and last residue. The order of the fields is J gene, clone size, V gene, D gene, CDR3 protein, CDR3 DNA. A D gene is named only where the DNA matches it firmly. Clone size is stated in some rows and not others, as once, few, many or a class when expanded.

J: TRBJ2-7; size: .; V: TRBV11-2; D: .; CDR3: CASSLSGNTYKQYF; DNA: TGTGCTAGCAGCTTAAGTGGGAACACCTACAAGCAGTACTTC
J: TRBJ2-7; size: .; V: TRBV7-9; D: .; CDR3: CANADYEQYF; DNA: TGTGCCAACGCGGACTACGAGCAGTACTTC
J: TRBJ2-1; size: medium-sized; V: TRBV9; D: TRBD2; CDR3: CASSAPTSGDYNEQFF; DNA: TGTGCCAGCAGCGCCCCGACTAGCGGGGACTACAATGAGCAGTTCTTC
J: TRBJ2-3; size: medium-sized; V: TRBV29-1; D: .; CDR3: CSVLYGTDTQYF; DNA: TGCAGCGTCCTCTATGGCACAGATACGCAGTATTTT
J: TRBJ2-3; size: large; V: TRBV29-1; D: .; CDR3: CSVDERDTNTDTQYF; DNA: TGCAGCGTTGATGAACGGGACACAAACACAGATACGCAGTATTTT
J: TRBJ1-3; size: medium-sized; V: TRBV7-2; D: TRBD1; CDR3: CASSLGGGLNSGNTIYF; DNA: TGTGCCAGCAGCTTGGGAGGGGGCCTTAATTCTGGAAACACCATATATTTT
J: TRBJ2-5; size: medium-sized; V: TRBV11-2; D: .; CDR3: CASSSLLADQETQYF; DNA: TGTGCCAGCAGCTCCCTGTTAGCGGACCAAGAGACCCAGTACTTC
J: TRBJ2-3; size: large; V: TRBV7-3; D: .; CDR3: CASSRGLNTDTQYF; DNA: TGTGCCAGCTCCCGCGGGCTAAACACAGATACGCAGTATTTT
J: TRBJ2-3; size: .; V: TRBV2; D: .; CDR3: CASSSLGLGTGTQCF; DNA: TGTGCCAGCAGCAGTTTGGGACTAGGGACAGGTACGCAGTGTTTT
J: TRBJ2-1; size: medium-sized; V: TRBV20-1; D: TRBD2; CDR3: CSASLAGLGNNEQFF; DNA: TGCAGTGCTAGCTTGGCGGGACTAGGTAACAATGAGCAGTTCTTC
J: TRBJ2-1; size: medium-sized; V: TRBV12-3/TRBV12-4; D: .; CDR3: CASSFVSYNEQFF; DNA: TGTGCCAGCAGTTTCGTCTCCTACAATGAGCAGTTCTTC
J: TRBJ1-4; size: few; V: TRBV28; D: .; CDR3: CASRTAGVNEKLFF; DNA: TGTGCCAGCAGAACCGCGGGAGTCAATGAAAAACTGTTTTTT
J: TRBJ1-2; size: large; V: TRBV5-1; D: TRBD1; CDR3: CASSRGQGANYGYTF; DNA: TGCGCCAGCAGCAGGGGACAGGGTGCTAACTATGGCTACACCTTC
J: TRBJ1-5; size: large; V: TRBV4-3; D: .; CDR3: CASSQEGRGSPQHF; DNA: TGCGCCAGCAGCCAAGAGGGGAGGGGCAGCCCCCAGCATTTT
J: TRBJ2-1; size: large; V: TRBV4-3; D: .; CDR3: CASSRELGINEQFF; DNA: TGCGCCAGCAGCCGGGAGCTTGGTATCAATGAGCAGTTCTTC
J: TRBJ2-1; size: large; V: TRBV4-3; D: TRBD2; CDR3: CASSHELAGARGDNEQFF; DNA: TGCGCCAGCAGCCACGAGCTAGCGGGAGCCCGGGGGGACAATGAGCAGTTCTTC
J: TRBJ2-1; size: large; V: TRBV4-3; D: TRBD2; CDR3: CASSQDTGGYNEQFF; DNA: TGCGCCAGCAGCCAAGATACCGGGGGGTACAATGAGCAGTTCTTC
J: TRBJ2-4; size: medium-sized; V: TRBV11-2; D: .; CDR3: CASSLDAGVLAKNIQYF; DNA: TGTGCCAGCAGCTTAGATGCAGGCGTACTAGCCAAAAACATTCAGTACTTC
J: TRBJ2-3; size: .; V: TRBV5-4; D: .; CDR3: CASRLTDTQYF; DNA: TGTGCCAGCAGACTCACAGATACACAGTATTTT
J: TRBJ2-3; size: hyperexpanded; V: TRBV20-1; D: TRBD2; CDR3: CSARGLAGADTQYF; DNA: TGCAGTGCTAGAGGACTAGCGGGAGCAGATACGCAGTATTTT
J: TRBJ2-3; size: .; V: TRBV2; D: .; CDR3: CASTGRLLADTRYF; DNA: TGTGCCAGCACCGGTCGACTACTTGCGGATACGCGGTATTTT
J: TRBJ1-5; size: large; V: TRBV28; D: .; CDR3: CASSALNQPQHF; DNA: TGTGCCAGCAGTGCACTAAATCAGCCCCAGCATTTT
J: TRBJ2-1; size: medium-sized; V: TRBV29-1; D: .; CDR3: CSSQRGPYNEQFF; DNA: TGCAGCTCCCAAAGGGGCCCCTACAATGAGCAGTTCTTC
J: TRBJ2-1; size: .; V: TRBV4-1; D: .; CDR3: CASSQEEGYEQFF; DNA: TGCGCCAGCAGCCAAGAAGAGGGGTATGAGCAGTTCTTC
J: TRBJ2-1; size: .; V: TRBV20-1; D: TRBD2; CDR3: CSAPRGGNGNEQFF; DNA: TGCAGTGCTCCACGGGGGGGTAATGGAAATGAGCAGTTCTTC
J: TRBJ1-1; size: medium-sized; V: TRBV12-3/TRBV12-4; D: .; CDR3: CASSPTGSFTAFF; DNA: TGTGCCAGCAGTCCGACGGGATCCTTCACAGCTTTCTTT
J: TRBJ2-1; size: large; V: TRBV4-3; D: .; CDR3: CASSQDIIVSSYNEQFF; DNA: TGCGCCAGCAGCCAAGATATCATAGTGAGCTCCTACAATGAGCAGTTCTTC
J: TRBJ2-1; size: large; V: TRBV20-1; D: .; CDR3: CSASLGKGNNEQFF; DNA: TGCAGTGCTTCTCTCGGGAAGGGCAACAATGAGCAGTTCTTC
J: TRBJ2-1; size: large; V: TRBV7-2; D: TRBD2; CDR3: CASSLTSGGHNEQFF; DNA: TGTGCCAGCAGCTTGACTAGCGGGGGCCACAATGAGCAGTTCTTC
J: TRBJ2-5; size: medium-sized; V: TRBV6-2/TRBV6-3; D: .; CDR3: CASRTSGQETQYF; DNA: TGTGCCAGCAGAACCAGCGGACAAGAGACCCAGTACTTC
J: TRBJ2-3; size: medium-sized; V: TRBV13; D: TRBD1; CDR3: CASSPGGRTTDTQYF; DNA: TGTGCCAGCAGCCCAGGGGGCAGAACCACAGATACGCAGTATTTT
J: TRBJ1-1; size: large; V: TRBV11-2; D: .; CDR3: CASSLVRQEAFF; DNA: TGTGCCAGCAGCTTAGTACGGCAAGAAGCTTTCTTT
J: TRBJ1-5; size: hyperexpanded; V: TRBV4-1; D: .; CDR3: CASSPTEARNQPQHF; DNA: TGCGCCAGCAGCCCAACAGAGGCACGCAATCAGCCCCAGCATTTT
J: TRBJ1-3; size: large; V: TRBV20-1; D: .; CDR3: CSAEGGGTSSGNTIYF; DNA: TGCAGTGCAGAGGGGGGCGGTACATCCTCTGGAAACACCATATATTTT
J: TRBJ2-7; size: medium-sized; V: TRBV4-2; D: TRBD2; CDR3: CASSHHTSGREREQYF; DNA: TGTGCCAGCAGCCACCATACTAGCGGGAGAGAAAGGGAGCAGTACTTC
J: TRBJ2-7; size: large; V: TRBV5-4; D: TRBD1; CDR3: CASSLARGQTYEQYF; DNA: TGTGCCAGCAGCTTGGCTAGGGGACAGACCTACGAGCAGTACTTC
J: TRBJ2-3; size: hyperexpanded; V: TRBV2; D: TRBD2; CDR3: CASSGLAGVDTQYF; DNA: TGTGCCAGCAGTGGACTAGCGGGAGTAGATACGCAGTATTTT
J: TRBJ2-3; size: once; V: TRBV25-1; D: .; CDR3: CASISGRLTDTQYF; DNA: TGTGCCAGCATTTCGGGAAGACTCACAGATACGCAGTATTTT
J: TRBJ2-3; size: medium-sized; V: TRBV5-4; D: .; CDR3: CASSLTDTQYF; DNA: TGTGCCAGCAGCCTCACAGATACGCAGTATTTT
J: TRBJ1-2; size: .; V: TRBV19; D: .; CDR3: CASTRRGGTRDYGYTF; DNA: TGTGCCAGTACCCGAAGGGGGGGCACTCGGGACTATGGCTACACCTTC
J: TRBJ2-3; size: .; V: TRBV4-2; D: .; CDR3: CAGSLAPRLSTYSTGAQYF; DNA: TGTGCCGGCAGCCTGGCCCCCCGGCTTTCTACTTATAGCACAGGTGCGCAGTATTTT
J: TRBJ1-1; size: large; V: TRBV7-3; D: .; CDR3: CASSFTRDTTEAFF; DNA: TGTGCCAGCAGCTTCACCCGGGACACCACTGAAGCTTTCTTT
J: TRBJ2-5; size: once; V: TRBV28; D: .; CDR3: CASGLYRRQETQYF; DNA: TGTGCCAGCGGTTTGTATAGGAGACAAGAGACTCAGTATTTC
J: TRBJ1-2; size: large; V: TRBV6-6; D: .; CDR3: CASSYSGGRKGYTF; DNA: TGTGCCAGCAGTTACTCGGGGGGCCGGAAGGGCTACACCTTC
J: TRBJ1-2; size: medium-sized; V: TRBV7-2; D: .; CDR3: CASSPNRGTKDGYTF; DNA: TGTGCCAGCAGCCCAAACCGGGGTACCAAGGATGGCTACACCTTC
J: TRBJ1-2; size: large; V: TRBV20-1; D: .; CDR3: CSARDQGIYGYTF; DNA: TGCAGTGCTAGAGATCAGGGGATCTATGGCTACACCTTC
J: TRBJ1-1; size: .; V: TRBV7-6; D: .; CDR3: CASSLGQNEAFF; DNA: TGTGCCAGCAGCCTAGGACAGAATGAAGCTTTCTTT
J: TRBJ2-1; size: medium-sized; V: TRBV2; D: TRBD2; CDR3: CASRLTSGLAGRTSVVFF; DNA: TGTGCCAGCAGGCTAACCTCGGGACTAGCGGGGCGTACGAGCGTTGTGTTCTTC
J: TRBJ2-2; size: medium-sized; V: TRBV27; D: .; CDR3: CASSFTEAYTGELFF; DNA: TGTGCCAGCAGCTTTACAGAGGCATACACCGGGGAGCTGTTTTTT
J: TRBJ1-2; size: large; V: TRBV15; D: .; CDR3: CATSREVRDNYGYTF; DNA: TGTGCCACCAGCAGGGAGGTCCGGGATAACTATGGCTACACCTTC
J: TRBJ1-1; size: .; V: TRBV10-3; D: .; CDR3: CAISEGDLTGAFF; DNA: TGTGCCATCAGTGAGGGAGACCTCACTGGAGCTTTCTTT